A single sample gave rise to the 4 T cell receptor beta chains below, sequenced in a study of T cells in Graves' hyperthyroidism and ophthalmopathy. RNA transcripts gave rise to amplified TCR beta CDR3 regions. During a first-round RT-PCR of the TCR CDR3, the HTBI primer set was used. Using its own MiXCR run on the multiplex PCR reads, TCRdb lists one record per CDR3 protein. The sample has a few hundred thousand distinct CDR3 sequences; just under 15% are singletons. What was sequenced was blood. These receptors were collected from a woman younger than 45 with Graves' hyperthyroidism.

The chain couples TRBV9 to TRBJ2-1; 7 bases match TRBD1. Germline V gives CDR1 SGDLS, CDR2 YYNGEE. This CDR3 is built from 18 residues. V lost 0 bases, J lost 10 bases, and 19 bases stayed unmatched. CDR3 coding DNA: TGTGCCAGCAGCGTAGAGGCGGTGGGGACAGCCCTTAATTCCGAGCAGTTCTTC. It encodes CASSVEAVGTALNSEQFF.

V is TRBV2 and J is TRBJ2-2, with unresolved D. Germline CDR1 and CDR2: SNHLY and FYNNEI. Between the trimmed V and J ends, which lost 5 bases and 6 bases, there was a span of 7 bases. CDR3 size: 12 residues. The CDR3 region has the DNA TGTGCCAGCAGTTATGGAGCCGGGGAGCTGTTTTTT. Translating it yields CASSYGAGELFF.

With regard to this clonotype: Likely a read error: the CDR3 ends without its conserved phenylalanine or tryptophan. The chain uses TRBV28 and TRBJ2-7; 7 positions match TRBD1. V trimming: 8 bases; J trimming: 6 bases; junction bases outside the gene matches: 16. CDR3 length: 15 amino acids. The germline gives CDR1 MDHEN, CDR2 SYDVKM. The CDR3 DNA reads TGTGCCAGCCTGTCGACAGGGTCTGTGGTAGGCGAGCAGTACCTC. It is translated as CASLSTGSVVGEQYL.

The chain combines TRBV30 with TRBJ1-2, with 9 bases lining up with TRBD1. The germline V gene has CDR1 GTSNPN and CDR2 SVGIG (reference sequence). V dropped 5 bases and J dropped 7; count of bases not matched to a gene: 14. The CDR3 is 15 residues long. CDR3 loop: CAWGGQGSSVAGYTF. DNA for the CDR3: TGTGCCTGGGGGGGACAGGGTTCGTCTGTCGCTGGCTACACCTTC.